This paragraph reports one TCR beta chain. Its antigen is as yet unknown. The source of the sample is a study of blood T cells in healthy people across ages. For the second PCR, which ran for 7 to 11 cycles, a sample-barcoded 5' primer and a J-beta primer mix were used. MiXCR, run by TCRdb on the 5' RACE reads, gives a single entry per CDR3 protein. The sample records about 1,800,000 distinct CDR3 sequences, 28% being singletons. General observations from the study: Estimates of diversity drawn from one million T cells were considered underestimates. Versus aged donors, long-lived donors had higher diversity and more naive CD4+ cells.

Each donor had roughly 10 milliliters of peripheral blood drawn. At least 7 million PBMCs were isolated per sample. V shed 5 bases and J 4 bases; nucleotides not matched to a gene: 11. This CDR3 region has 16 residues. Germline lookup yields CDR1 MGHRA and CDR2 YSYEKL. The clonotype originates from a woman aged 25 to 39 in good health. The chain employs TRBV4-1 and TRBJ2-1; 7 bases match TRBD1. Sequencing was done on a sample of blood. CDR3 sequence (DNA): TGCGCCAGCAGCGCATCCCCAGGACAGGCGTACAATGAGCAGTTCTTC. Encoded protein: CASSASPGQAYNEQFF.